The following is a T cell receptor (beta chain) sequence with its context. No antigen is known for it. Library preparation (for TCRbeta) was performed with unique molecular identifiers. MiXCR, run by TCRdb on the PCR reads, gives a single entry per CDR3 protein. Of 500,000 to 750,000 distinct CDR3 sequences listed, 10% to 15% are singletons. This sample is drawn from a study of T-cell reconstitution after alpha-beta-depleted transplantation in children. Notes on the study in general: After one year, T-cell counts and TCRbeta diversity mostly came from new T cells. The origin of high day-60 TCRbeta diversity in some patients lay in surviving recipient T cells and thymic progenitors. About two months after transplant, alpha-beta T cells reportedly came from several hundred expanded graft clones.

Per germline, CDR1 DFQATT and CDR2 SNEGSKA (reference sequence). Deletions cut 3 bases from V and 7 bases from J, with 6 bases between. The length of the CDR3 is 11 residues. The source material was PBMCs, mostly from graft donor cells, sampled 360 days after TCRalphabeta/CD19-depleted stem cell transplant. The chain has TRBV20-1 and TRBJ2-2; unclear D gene. The source is a male patient under 18 who had a stem cell transplant for acute myeloid leukemia, so the T cells may come from the graft donor. CDR3 amino acids: CSASRSGELFF. CDR3 DNA sequence: TGCAGTGCTAGTAGGAGCGGGGAGCTGTTTTTT.